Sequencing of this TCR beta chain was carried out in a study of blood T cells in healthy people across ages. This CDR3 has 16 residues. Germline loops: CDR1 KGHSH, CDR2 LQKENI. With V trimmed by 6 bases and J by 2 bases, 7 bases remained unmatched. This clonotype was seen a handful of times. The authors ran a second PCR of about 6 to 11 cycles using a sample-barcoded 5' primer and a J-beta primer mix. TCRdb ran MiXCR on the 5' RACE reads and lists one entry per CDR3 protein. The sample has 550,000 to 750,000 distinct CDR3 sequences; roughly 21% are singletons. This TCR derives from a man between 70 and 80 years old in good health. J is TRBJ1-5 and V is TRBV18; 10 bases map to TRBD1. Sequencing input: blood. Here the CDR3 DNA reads TGTGCCAGCTCGCCGGGACAGGGGCGGGGCAATCAGCCCCAGCATTTT. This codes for CASSPGQGRGNQPQHF.